The clone carrying this T cell receptor beta chain showed up many times. This sample is part of a study of blood T cell repertoires in COVID-19. About the research overall: The United States, Italy and Spain provided the acute and convalescent COVID-19 samples. T cells, B-cell-depleted T cells, or PBMCs provided the cDNA or gDNA that served as material.

Per the authors' pipeline: Estimation of nucleated cell counts relied on the amplification of reference gene primers. Repertoires were generated with immunoSEQ multiplex PCR, while TCRdb's copy carries only in-frame clones and drops some. V, J and clone size were drawn from that table, and D and trimming were deduced from the DNA. The sample includes 200,000 to 300,000 clones, 75% to 85% of them seen just once. The CDR3 loop spans 13 amino acids. The V and J ends lost 4 bases and 5 bases respectively, with 8 bases between them. CDR1 and CDR2 from the germline V gene are KGHSH and LQKENI. This rearrangement joins TRBV18 to TRBJ1-4, with D hard to call. Sequenced material: peripheral blood. This clonotype was obtained from a man aged 35 to 55 who had recovered from COVID-19. The CDR3 reads CASSLGQNEKLFF. The CDR3 coding sequence is TGTGCCAGCTCACTGGGCCAGAATGAAAAACTGTTTTTT. The full variable domain, completed using reference TRBV18 and TRBJ1-4, is NAGVMQNPRHLVRRRGQEARLRCSPMKGHSHVYWYRQLPEEGLKFMVYLQKENIIDESGMPKERFSAEFPKEGPSILRIQQVVRGDSAAYFCASSLGQNEKLFFGSGTQLSVL.